These T cell receptor beta chains were read from a single sample in a study of human T cells and chemical hapten exposure. TCRdb independently ran MiXCR on the RACE reads; one entry per CDR3 protein. Here the sample spans about 180,000 distinct CDR3 sequences, 30% being singletons. The material sequenced was whole blood, taken in connection with sensitization to the hapten diphenylcyclopropenone (DPC). The receptor set was obtained from a woman aged 30 to 39 with alopecia areata. Some clones in this sample may be carry-over from other donors' samples. The CDR3 runs from the conserved cysteine through the conserved F or W. The D gene is left open where the match is weak. Where a row states a size, it is once, few, many or the class of an expanded clone; other rows omit it.

- TRBJ2-6 TRBV11-1 few TGTGCCAGCAGCTTCGGGGCCAACGTCCTGACTTTC CASSFGANVLTF
TRBD1 TRBJ1-1 TRBV5-5 few TGTGCCAGCAGCTTGACAGGGGGAGACAGTACTGTAGCTTTCTTT CASSLTGGDSTVAFF
- TRBJ2-3 TRBV6-4 once TGTGCCAGCAGCATACGGGCCACAGATACGCAGTATTTT CASSIRATDTQYF
- TRBJ2-5 TRBV29-1 many TGCAGCGTAGGGACCCAGTACTTC CSVGTQYF
TRBD2 TRBJ2-7 TRBV7-8 - TGTGCCAGCAGCCCGCTAGCGGGGGCCAATAAAAACTACGAGCAGTACTTC CASSPLAGANKNYEQYF
TRBD2 TRBJ2-7 TRBV29-1 - TGCAGCGTTTGGACGGGGGGCGAGCAGTACTTC CSVWTGGEQYF
TRBD1 TRBJ2-5 TRBV6-5 - TGTGCCAGCAGTTACTCGGCGACAGGGGTAGGGGAGACCCAGTACTTC CASSYSATGVGETQYF
- TRBJ2-7 TRBV28 - TGTGCCAGCAGCCGGGGGGCGGGCTACGAGCAGTACTTC CASSRGAGYEQYF
- TRBJ2-3 TRBV7-2 few TGTGCCAGCAGCGTAGGCGGGACGGCTAGCACAGATACGCAGTATTTT CASSVGGTASTDTQYF
- TRBJ2-5 TRBV28 few TGTGCCAGCAGTTTACAGGGGGGATCGGAGACCCAGTACTTC CASSLQGGSETQYF
TRBD1 TRBJ1-6 TRBV7-6 - TGTGCCAGCAGCCCCGGACAGGGGGCGAGTTCACCCCTCCACTTT CASSPGQGASSPLHF
- TRBJ1-2 TRBV7-9 few TGTGCCAGCAGCTTGCCCAGGGACTATGGCTACACCTTC CASSLPRDYGYTF
TRBD1 TRBJ1-1 TRBV20-1 few TGCAGTGCTAGTGAGGGGGCGACGAACACTGAAGCTTTCTTT CSASEGATNTEAFF
TRBD1 TRBJ1-2 TRBV11-2 - TGTGCCAGCAGCCCCACCTATGAGGGGGCCTACACCTTC CASSPTYEGAYTF
- TRBJ2-1 TRBV28 many TGTGCCAGCAGTTTGAGTCGGGAGAGCTCCTACAATGAGCAGTTCTTC CASSLSRESSYNEQFF
- TRBJ2-5 TRBV2 - TGTGCCAGCAGTGATGGGTGGCCAGGGAGCCAAGAGACCCAGTACTTC CASSDGWPGSQETQYF
TRBD2 TRBJ2-3 TRBV20-1 few TGCAGTGCCGCTGGGGGACTAGCGGGAGTGTCAGATACGCAGTATTTT CSAAGGLAGVSDTQYF
TRBD1 TRBJ1-1 TRBV20-1 - TGCAGTGCTAGAGATCCCGGGACAGGGAACACTGAAGCTTTCTTT CSARDPGTGNTEAFF
- TRBJ2-7 TRBV4-1 - TGCGCCAGCAGCCAAGACGGGGACGAGCAGTACTTC CASSQDGDEQYF
TRBD2 TRBJ2-7 TRBV11-2 - TGTGCCAGCAGCCGAGGTCCTAGCGGCGCCTACGAGCAGTACTTC CASSRGPSGAYEQYF
- TRBJ1-2 TRBV11-2 few TGTGCCAGCAGCGTTGAGATTCCCTATGTTGGCTACACCTTC CASSVEIPYVGYTF
TRBD1 TRBJ1-2 TRBV6-5 - TGTGCCAGCAGTTCTCAGGGGGCGAGGGGCGGCTACACCTTC CASSSQGARGGYTF
- TRBJ1-1 TRBV3-1 many TGTGCCAGCAGCCAAATATTTGGCTTAACTGAAGCTTTCTTT CASSQIFGLTEAFF
- TRBJ1-1 TRBV20-1 few TGCAGTGCTAGAGATCAACAGGGTAAAGTGAACACTGAAGCTTTCTTT CSARDQQGKVNTEAFF
- TRBJ1-4 TRBV6-5 - TGTGCCAGCAGACAGACAAAGACTAATGAAAAACTGTTTTTT CASRQTKTNEKLFF
TRBD1 TRBJ2-7 TRBV4-3 once TGCGCCAGCAGCCACGGACAGGGGTCCGGCGAGCAGTACTTC CASSHGQGSGEQYF
TRBD1 TRBJ2-1 TRBV5-1 few TGCGCCAGCAGCAACGGACAGGGGGCAGGAAATGAGCAGTTCTTC CASSNGQGAGNEQFF
TRBD1 TRBJ1-1 TRBV5-1 few TGCGCCAGCCGGACAGGAGAACACTTAGAAGCTTTCTTT CASRTGEHLEAFF
- TRBJ2-1 TRBV6-1 few TGTGCCAGCAGTGAAGGCGGAGGTTCCTACAATGAGCAGTTCTTC CASSEGGGSYNEQFF
- TRBJ2-2 TRBV7-2 - TGTGCCAGCAGCTTCCAACAGGGGAACACCGGGGAGCTGTTTTTT CASSFQQGNTGELFF
- TRBJ2-1 TRBV20-1 - TGCAGTGCTAGAGATTTTCTAGCGAACTCCTACAATGAGCAGTTCTTC CSARDFLANSYNEQFF
- TRBJ2-7 TRBV12-3/TRBV12-4 few TGTGCCAGCAGTTTATCAGTCTCCTACGAGCAGTACTTC CASSLSVSYEQYF
- TRBJ2-3 TRBV10-2 few TGCGCCAGCAGGAGCCCCAATACAGATACGCAGTATTTT CASRSPNTDTQYF
- TRBJ2-4 TRBV30 - TGTGCCTGGACCAAGATTCAGTACTTC CAWTKIQYF
TRBD1 TRBJ2-7 TRBV20-1 - TGCAGTGCAGGGGGACAGGTGGTCTCCTACGAGCAGTACTTC CSAGGQVVSYEQYF
TRBD1 TRBJ1-2 TRBV20-1 many TGCAGTGCAAGGGACAGCTATGGCTACACCTTC CSARDSYGYTF
- TRBJ2-5 TRBV15 many TGTGCCACCAGCAGAGCACAAGCAGATGAGACCCAGTACTTC CATSRAQADETQYF
- TRBJ2-3 TRBV20-1 - TGCAGTGCTAGAAGGGGGAGGGGTCTAGCGGCAGATACGCAGTATTTT CSARRGRGLAADTQYF
- TRBJ2-2 TRBV5-1 - TGCGCCAGCAGCCCGGCCCCGTTGAACACCGGGGAGCTGTTTTTT CASSPAPLNTGELFF
- TRBJ2-7 TRBV29-1 - TGCAGCGTTGGTCTCCCCCACTCCGGGGAGCAGTACTTC CSVGLPHSGEQYF
- TRBJ1-1 TRBV5-4 few TGTGCCAGCAGTCAGGACCGGAACCTGAACACTGAAGCTTTCTTT CASSQDRNLNTEAFF
- TRBJ1-1 TRBV6-4 - TGTGCCAGCAGTGAGGGAAGGGGGACTGAAGCTTTCTTT CASSEGRGTEAFF
TRBD1 TRBJ1-5 TRBV2 - TGTGCCAGCATCCAGGGGGCCGGTCAGCCCCAGCATTTT CASIQGAGQPQHF
TRBD1 TRBJ1-6 TRBV7-6 - TGTGCCAGCAGCTTGGACAGGGGCATGAATTCACCCCTCCACTTT CASSLDRGMNSPLHF
- TRBJ1-2 TRBV7-9 - TGTGCCCCTGGCGTCGGCTACACCTTC CAPGVGYTF
- TRBJ1-5 TRBV7-2 - TGTGCCAGCAGCTTAGGGCGTACTGATCAGCCCCAGCATTTT CASSLGRTDQPQHF
TRBD2 TRBJ2-5 TRBV3-1 - TGTGCCAGCAGCCTCGGACTAGCGGCAGAGACCCAGTACTTC CASSLGLAAETQYF
- TRBJ1-1 TRBV7-2 - TGTGCCAGCAGCTTAGTAGTGGGTGCTGAAGCTTTCTTT CASSLVVGAEAFF
TRBD1 TRBJ1-2 TRBV19 - TGTGCCAGTAGCAGGGGGCCTATGTACCAAGCTAACTATGGCTACACCTTC CASSRGPMYQANYGYTF
- TRBJ1-2 TRBV28 few TGTGCCAGCAGTCCCTACTATGGCACTAACTATGGCTACACCTTC CASSPYYGTNYGYTF
- TRBJ2-7 TRBV9 few TGTGCCAGCAGCGTAGATTCAGGGTCGGCCGGCGAGCAGTACTTC CASSVDSGSAGEQYF
TRBD2 TRBJ2-1 TRBV18 - TGTGCCAGCTCACCACCAGGACTAGCGGGGCTTTTCTACAATGAGCAGTTCTTC CASSPPGLAGLFYNEQFF
TRBD1 TRBJ2-7 TRBV4-2 - TGTGCCAGCAGCCAAGAGGGACAGGGGTCAAACGAGCAGTACTTC CASSQEGQGSNEQYF
- TRBJ1-2 TRBV29-1 few TGCAGCGTTCAGGTTTCCGATAATGGCTACACCTTC CSVQVSDNGYTF
- TRBJ2-1 TRBV20-1 - TGCAGTGTCGACAGCTACAATGGGCAGTTCTTC CSVDSYNGQFF
- TRBJ2-1 TRBV10-3 - TGTGCCATCAGTGAGTGGCGGAAAAGCTCCTACAATGAGCAGTTCTTC CAISEWRKSSYNEQFF
- TRBJ2-7 TRBV27 - TGTGCCAGCAGTCTCTGGGGGGGGCACTACGAGCAGTACTTC CASSLWGGHYEQYF